Described below is a single T cell receptor (beta chain) sequence and its context. Its target is not known. Germline and genes here are mouse. The read ends 1 residue early relative to the CDR3; the germline J gene fills the gap. As for time point: mouse harvest day 14 after allogeneic transplant. The graft held 10^6 splenic CD5+ T cells and 10^7 T-cell-depleted bone marrow cells. The record originates from a study of tissue T cells after allogeneic stem cell transplantation. Study conclusions and caveats: Few T cell clones were shared across patients, but motif clusters showed tissue-specific shared signatures. Some tissue clones might be persisting host cells; their alloreactivity or antigen specificity was not determined.

The assay was immunoSEQ multiplex PCR, and TCRdb's table has in-frame clones only and misses some. Here the sample spans over 3,500 clones, around 47% being singletons. Germline V lookup: CDR1 LGHDT, CDR2 YNNKQL (reference sequence). V was clipped by 5 bases and J by 5 bases, with 12 bases between them. This CDR3 is built from 13 residues. The sequence was collected from a female BALB/c mouse given C57BL/6 T cells with graft-versus-host disease after an allogeneic hematopoietic cell transplant. The sample was lymph node tissue. This rearrangement joins TRBV4 to TRBJ1-1, with D perhaps matching TRBD1 (5 bases). CDR3 bases read: TGTGCCAGCAGCCTCTTACGGGGGACAGAAGTCTTC. This encodes CASSLLRGTEVF. From start to end, the CDR3 is CASSLLRGTEVFF.